These T cell receptor beta chains were read from a single sample in a study of early T cells in non-severe SARS-CoV-2 infection. TCRdb re-called the 5' RACE reads with MiXCR, one entry per CDR3 protein. The sample holds 25,000 to 30,000 distinct CDR3 sequences, 6% seen once. Sequences were derived from whole blood, sampled at baseline. The origin of the receptors is an adult who was a healthcare worker with PCR-confirmed SARS-CoV-2 infection or an uninfected control (not recorded which). Both conserved end residues are part of each CDR3. A D gene is named only where the DNA matches it firmly. Where a row states a size, it is once, few, many or the class of an expanded clone; other rows omit it.

TRBJ2-1 | TRBV11-3 | many | - | TGTGCCAGCAGCTTAAACTCGGGTTCCGCGAATGAGCAGTTCTTC | CASSLNSGSANEQFF
TRBJ2-1 | TRBV24-1 | many | - | TGTGCCACCAGTGGGCGGGATGGTTACAATGAGCAGTTCTTC | CATSGRDGYNEQFF
TRBJ2-3 | TRBV6-6 | many | - | TGTGCCAGCAGTTTCCCCGGGGATACGCAGTATTTT | CASSFPGDTQYF
TRBJ1-5 | TRBV19 | - | - | TGTGCCAGTAGTATAGGCGGGAGTCAGCCCCAGCATTTT | CASSIGGSQPQHF
TRBJ1-4 | TRBV18 | many | - | TGTGCCAGCTCACCGGACCTTAATGAAAAACTGTTTTTT | CASSPDLNEKLFF
TRBJ2-7 | TRBV25-1 | - | - | TGTGCCAGCAGATCCGGGACAGCCGGGACTCCGACGTACTTC | CASRSGTAGTPTYF
TRBJ1-1 | TRBV12-3/TRBV12-4 | many | TRBD1 | TGTGCCAGCAGCCGACAGGGCCCTGAAGCTTTCTTT | CASSRQGPEAFF
TRBJ1-4 | TRBV19 | many | TRBD1 | TGTGCCAGTAGTCCTACAGGGGCTGAAGGTGAAAAACTGTTTTTT | CASSPTGAEGEKLFF
TRBJ2-2 | TRBV7-2 | few | TRBD1 | TGTGCCAGCAGCTCCAGGACAGGGGCGTATCCCGGGGAGCTGTTTTTT | CASSSRTGAYPGELFF
TRBJ2-7 | TRBV11-2 | few | - | TGTGCCAGCAGCCGATCCGGATACGAGCAGTACTTC | CASSRSGYEQYF